Below are 27 T cell receptor beta chains sequenced from a single sample in a study of T cells in Graves' hyperthyroidism and ophthalmopathy (dated by TCRdb to between 2019 and 2020). The library was generated by multiplex PCR. Sequencing instrument: Illumina HiSeq 2000. Amplification of TCR beta CDR3 regions was carried out from RNA transcripts. For the first round of RT-PCR on the TCR CDR3, the HTBI primer set was used together with the Qiagen OneStep RT-PCR kit. The public reads were reprocessed in TCRdb via fastp at Q25 and MiXCR, keeping in-frame beta chains. Here each entry gathers all rows of one CDR3 protein and keeps the most common genes and DNA. This sample gives roughly 580,000 distinct CDR3 sequences in total; around 46% of them show up just once. The top ten clonotypes cover about 7.9% of the sample. Sequencing was carried out using peripheral blood or thyroid tissue (not recorded which). Receptors were obtained from a woman between 18 and 30 years old with Graves' hyperthyroidism. Donor details come from another sample of the same person, matched by shared clones.

The table lists this clonotype with a few counts. At one of its ends the junction is not consistent with the germline gene, which may arise from a read error. This chain links TRBV29-1 with TRBJ2-2; 9 nucleotides match TRBD1. Germline V gene sequence: CDR1 SQVTM, CDR2 ANQGSEA. This CDR3 is built from 21 residues. The CDR3 DNA sequence: TGCAGCGTCGAAGTACGCCGAACATCGTATGGGGACAGGGCGAACACCGGGGAGCTGTTTTTT. The encoded protein is CSVEVRRTSYGDRANTGELFF.

This chain uses TRBV6-6 with TRBJ2-5, with D perhaps TRBD2 (5 bases). The germline gives CDR1 MNHNY, CDR2 SVGAGI (reference sequence). Between the trimmed V and J ends, which lost 6 bases and 5 bases, there was a span of 16 bases. This CDR3 contains 14 residues. The CDR3 coding sequence is TGTGCCAGCAGCACAAGAACTAGTTCTGAGACCCAGTACTTC. Translation gives CASSTRTSSETQYF.

This chain links TRBV25-1 with TRBJ2-7; 10 nucleotides match TRBD2. CDR3 size: 14 residues. Germline-derived CDR1 and CDR2 are MGHDK and SYGVNS. In DNA form, the CDR3 reads TGTGCTAGGCCCGGACTAGCGGCGGACTACGAGCAGTACTTC. Translated: CARPGLAADYEQYF.

The V gene is TRBV2, the J gene TRBJ1-1; 7 positions agree with TRBD1. CDR1 SNHLY and CDR2 FYNNEI come from the germline V gene. The J segment lost 8 bases and the V segment lost 6 bases, leaving 6 bases of the junction unmatched. This CDR3 region has 12 residues. CDR3 amino acids: CASRLWDSEAFF. CDR3 in DNA: TGTGCCAGCAGGTTGTGGGACAGCGAAGCTTTCTTT.

Concerning this clonotype itself: Lacking the conserved final phenylalanine or tryptophan, this CDR3 likely reflects a read error. No DNA is shown, since the ends of the CDR3 on it are uncertain; the CDR3 is the one TCRdb lists. The chain joins TRBV5-1 to TRBJ1-4; the table assigns TRBD1, which was not confirmed against the DNA. The CDR3 extends over 9 residues, inclusive of both ends. Looked up from germline, CDR1 is SGHRS and CDR2 is YFSETQ. This chain's CDR3 is CASSRGHLD.

The V gene is TRBV7-2, the J gene TRBJ2-7; TRBD2 matches at 14 bases. The CDR3 spans 16 residues. Per the germline V gene, CDR1 is SGHTA and CDR2 is FQGNSA. V trimming: 5 bases; J trimming: 1 base; junction bases outside the gene matches: 4. The CDR3 loop reads CASSMGLAGVSYEQYF. CDR3 nucleotide sequence: TGTGCCAGCAGCATGGGACTAGCGGGAGTATCCTACGAGCAGTACTTC. The full variable domain, completed using reference TRBV7-2 and TRBJ2-7, is GAGVSQSPSNKVTEKGKDVELRCDPISGHTALYWYRQSLGQGLEFLIYFQGNSAPDKSGLPSDRFSAERTGGSVSTLTIQRTQQEDSAVYLCASSMGLAGVSYEQYFGPGTRLTVT.

The rearrangement uses TRBV11-1 and TRBJ1-4; 9 bases agree with TRBD1. Germline-derived CDR1 and CDR2 are SGHAT and FQDESV (reference sequence). The V and J ends lost 3 bases and 4 bases, in that order; junction bases with no gene match: 12. CDR3 length: 18 residues. The CDR3 is CASSFTGTGRSGNEKLFF. CDR3 bases: TGTGCCAGCAGCTTCACCGGGACAGGGAGGTCGGGTAATGAAAAACTGTTTTTT.

This clonotype came up a few times. V usage is TRBV7-9 and J usage is TRBJ2-5, with TRBD2 matching 11 bases. CDR3 size: 17 residues. V lost 5 bases, J lost 5 bases, and 13 bases stayed unmatched. Germline values: CDR1 SEHNR, CDR2 FQNEAQ (reference sequence). CDR3 protein: CASSQDSTSGSRETQYF. CDR3 bases: TGTGCCAGCAGCCAAGATTCAACTAGCGGGAGTAGGGAGACCCAGTACTTC.

This chain connects TRBV20-1 to TRBJ1-6, with D tentatively TRBD1 (5 bases). Between the trimmed V and J ends, which lost 3 bases and 10 bases, there was a span of 13 bases. Germline lookup yields CDR1 DFQATT and CDR2 SNEGSKA (reference sequence). This CDR3 is 13 amino acids long. The CDR3, as DNA: TGCAGTGCTAGCTATAGCAGGGAGTCACCCCTCCACTTT. Translated: CSASYSRESPLHF.

V is TRBV7-2 and J is TRBJ1-5, with D perhaps matching TRBD1 (5 bases). The germline gives CDR1 SGHTA, CDR2 FQGNSA. This CDR3 region has 13 residues. Trimming stripped 6 bases from V and 4 bases from J, with 10 bases between. CDR3: CASSQQVNQPQHF. CDR3 DNA: TGTGCCAGCAGTCAACAGGTTAATCAGCCCCAGCATTTT.

This clonotype was found many times. The chain joins TRBV12-3 or TRBV12-4 to TRBJ1-3, with D uncertain. V was cut by 6 bases and J by 7 bases, with 7 bases left in between. CDR3 length: 11 amino acids. Written as DNA, the CDR3 is TGTGCCAGCAGCCCTACGAACACCATATATTTT. Protein product: CASSPTNTIYF.

This sequence joins TRBV9 and TRBJ1-1, with D tentatively TRBD1 (6 bases). This CDR3 is 15 amino acids long. CDR1 and CDR2 (germline): SGDLS, YYNGEE. The V end lost 4 bases, the J end lost 0 bases, and 13 bases lay between the germline ends. DNA of the CDR3: TGTGCCAGCAGCCGGGGGCGTGGTGTGAACACTGAAGCTTTCTTT. It specifies CASSRGRGVNTEAFF.

This clonotype has a handful of counts. V and J are TRBV29-1 and TRBJ2-7; 14 bases agree with TRBD2. The CDR3 contains 15 residues. CDR1 and CDR2 (germline): SQVTM, ANQGSEA. The ends lost 4 bases at V and 1 base at J; junction bases unmatched: 3. The chain's CDR3 is CSVAGTSGGSYEQYF. DNA for the CDR3: TGCAGCGTTGCCGGGACTAGCGGGGGTTCCTACGAGCAGTACTTC.

This clonotype was detected only a few times. This chain uses TRBV12-3 or TRBV12-4 with TRBJ2-6; no clear D. The V gene lost 5 bases and the J gene lost 4 bases, with 6 bases spanning the gap. This CDR3 spans 13 amino acids. CDR3 sequence (DNA): TGTGCCAGCAGTCCGTGGGGGGCCAACGTCCTGACTTTC. Translation: CASSPWGANVLTF.

This chain connects TRBV29-1 to TRBJ1-1; D remains unclear. The germline gives CDR1 SQVTM, CDR2 ANQGSEA. V dropped 4 bases and J dropped 10 bases, with 16 bases sitting between them. This CDR3 has 12 residues. The CDR3: CSVVEGAGRAFF. CDR3 DNA: TGCAGCGTTGTTGAGGGCGCCGGTCGAGCTTTCTTT.

The gene calls are TRBV7-9 and TRBJ2-2; D is undetermined. This CDR3 is 13 amino acids long. The germline gives CDR1 SEHNR, CDR2 FQNEAQ (reference sequence). V lost 6 bases, J lost 4 bases, and 9 bases lay in between. CDR3 region: CASRSDTTGELFF. CDR3 DNA sequence: TGTGCCAGCAGATCAGACACCACCGGGGAGCTGTTTTTT.

Here the CDR3 reads CASSQGRTGELFF. CDR3 coding DNA: TGTGCCAGCAGCCAGGGACGGACCGGGGAGCTGTTTTTT. V usage is TRBV7-2 and J usage is TRBJ2-2, with D possibly being TRBD1 or TRBD2 (5 bases each). V was clipped by 5 bases and J by 5 bases, with 9 bases between them. Germline V CDR1 and CDR2: SGHTA, FQGNSA. CDR3 length: 13 residues.

In its sample, this clonotype was seen once. The rearrangement joins TRBV24-1 to TRBJ2-3; maybe TRBD2 (5 bases). The CDR3 is made up of 15 amino acids. Germline lookup yields CDR1 KGHDR and CDR2 SFDVKD. The ends were cut back, 3 bases at V and 1 base at J, with 10 bases in the middle. CDR3 residues: CATSDPTSRTDTQYF. DNA of the CDR3: TGTGCCACCAGTGATCCAACTAGTCGCACAGATACGCAGTATTTT.

This clonotype was observed many times. This chain joins TRBV9 and TRBJ1-6, with TRBD1 matching over 7 bases. Germline trimming cut 4 bases from V and 16 bases from J; bases unmatched to any gene: 14. From germline, CDR1 is SGDLS and CDR2 YYNGEE. The CDR3 has 14 amino acids. CDR3 nucleotide sequence: TGTGCCAGCAGCCCCGGACAGGACCTTATCACGCTCCACTTT. It specifies CASSPGQDLITLHF.

A few counts support this clonotype. The genes are TRBV2 and TRBJ1-2; D may be TRBD1 (6 bases). Germline values: CDR1 SNHLY, CDR2 FYNNEI. Trimming stripped 8 bases from V and 7 bases from J, with 17 bases between. The CDR3 runs to 13 residues. The CDR3 sequence: CASSPDRTGGYTF. In DNA form, the CDR3 reads TGTGCCAGCTCACCAGACAGGACCGGTGGCTACACCTTC.

Regarding this clonotype: This may be a read error, as it is one base from a much larger clone. V is TRBV29-1 and J is TRBJ1-4; no firm D call. Germline V CDR1 and CDR2: SQVTM, ANQGSEA. This CDR3 region has 11 residues. Trimming took 7 bases from V and 5 from J, leaving 8 bases between them. The CDR3 coding sequence is TGCAGCGCCGGAGGGAATGAAAAACTGTTTTTT. Residues: CSAGGNEKLFF.

V and J are TRBV20-1 and TRBJ2-2; 9 bases line up with TRBD2. Germline CDR1 is DFQATT and CDR2 is SNEGSKA (reference sequence). This CDR3 is built from 12 residues. J was trimmed by 8 bases and V by 5 bases; bases with no gene match: 3. DNA for the CDR3: TGCAGTGCTCAGCGGGAGGTGGGGGAGCTGTTTTTT. Translation gives CSAQREVGELFF.

This clonotype was detected only once. The chain links TRBV20-1 to TRBJ2-7; 9 bases match TRBD2. Per germline, CDR1 DFQATT and CDR2 SNEGSKA (reference sequence). Unmatched junction bases numbered 8, after V lost 4 bases and J lost 4 bases. The CDR3 runs to 14 residues. CDR3 nucleotide sequence: TGCAGTGCTATAAGAGCGGGAGGTTTTTACGAGCAGTACTTC. Translating it yields CSAIRAGGFYEQYF.

This chain links TRBV29-1 with TRBJ2-7; D is possibly TRBD1 or TRBD2 (5 bases each). CDR1 SQVTM and CDR2 ANQGSEA come from the germline V gene. The V end was cut by 7 bases, the J end by 4 bases, with 20 bases between. The CDR3 spans 14 residues. The CDR3 DNA sequence: TGCAGCGCTGTTGGGGACCGGGGAATTTACGAGCAGTACTTC. It translates to CSAVGDRGIYEQYF.

The chain employs TRBV15 and TRBJ1-2; 7 bases map to TRBD1. The CDR3 totals 13 residues. Germline CDR1 LNHNV, CDR2 YYDKDF (reference sequence). Trimming removed 4 bases from V and 8 bases from J; junction bases left unmatched: 7. The chain's CDR3 is CATSKYRGLGYTF. As DNA, the CDR3 is TGTGCCACCAGCAAGTACAGGGGACTCGGCTACACCTTC.

This clonotype was seen ten or more times. The chain recombines TRBV10-1 with TRBJ1-1; D is unclear. The CDR3 length is 14 residues. Germline CDR1 WNHNN, CDR2 SYGVQD (reference sequence). V lost 8 bases and J 0 bases, leaving 13 bases between the germline ends. The CDR3 bases are TGCGCCAGCCCACCGATGTTCATGAACACTGAAGCTTTCTTT. It encodes CASPPMFMNTEAFF.

The chain employs TRBV5-1 and TRBJ1-2; D remains unclear. Germline V gene sequence: CDR1 SGHRS, CDR2 YFSETQ. V lost 0 bases to trimming and J lost 8 bases, with 8 bases between them. There are 12 residues in the CDR3. The CDR3 nucleotides read TGCGCCAGCAGCTTGGACCAGGAGGGCTACACCTTC. This gives the protein CASSLDQEGYTF.